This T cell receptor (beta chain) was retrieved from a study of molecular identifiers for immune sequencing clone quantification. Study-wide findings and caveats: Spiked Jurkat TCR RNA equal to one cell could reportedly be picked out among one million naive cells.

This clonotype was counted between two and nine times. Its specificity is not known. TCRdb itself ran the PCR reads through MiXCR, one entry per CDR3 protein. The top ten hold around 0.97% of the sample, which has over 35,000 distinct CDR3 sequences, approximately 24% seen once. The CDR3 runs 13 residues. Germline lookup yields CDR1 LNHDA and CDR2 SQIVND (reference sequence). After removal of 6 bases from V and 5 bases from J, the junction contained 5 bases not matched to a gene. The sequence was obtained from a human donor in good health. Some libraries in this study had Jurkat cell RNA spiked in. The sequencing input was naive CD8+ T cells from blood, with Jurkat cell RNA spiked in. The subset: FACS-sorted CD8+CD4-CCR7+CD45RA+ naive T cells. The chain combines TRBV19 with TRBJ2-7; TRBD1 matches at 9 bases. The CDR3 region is CASSPGQGNEQYF. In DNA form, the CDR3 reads TGTGCCAGTAGCCCGGGACAGGGCAACGAGCAGTACTTC. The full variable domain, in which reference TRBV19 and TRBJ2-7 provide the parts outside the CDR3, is DGGITQSPKYLFRKEGQNVTLSCEQNLNHDAMYWYRQDPGQGLRLIYYSQIVNDFQKGDIAEGYSVSREKKESFPLTVTSAQKNPTAFYLCASSPGQGNEQYFGPGTRLTVT.